One and the same sample provided the 24 T cell receptor beta chains below, sequenced in a study of cytomegalovirus exposure and HLA in healthy donors. Vbeta (60) and Jbeta (13) primers were used in the PCR. Generated by immunoSEQ multiplex PCR, the TCRdb table keeps only in-frame clones and is missing some. The sample carries around 180,000 clones, approximately 71% recorded once. The sequenced material came from PBMCs. The receptors stem from a girl aged 5-17 years in good health and CMV-seronegative.

This clone was found a few times. This sequence joins TRBV2 and TRBJ1-5; no definite D call. Trimming stripped 6 bases from V and 3 bases from J, with 6 bases between. Germline CDR1 SNHLY, CDR2 FYNNEI. This CDR3 comprises 12 residues. The CDR3 protein is CASREDNQPQHF. DNA for the CDR3: TGTGCCAGCAGGGAGGACAATCAGCCCCAGCATTTT.

V is TRBV5-1 and J is TRBJ1-6, with D hard to call. The germline CDR1 and CDR2 sequences are SGHRS and YFSETQ. This CDR3 is 17 amino acids long. V was shortened by 4 bases and J by 5 bases, with 19 bases between the two germline ends. The CDR3 is CASSPLIQEANNSPLHF. In DNA, the CDR3 is TGCGCCAGCAGCCCCCTCATTCAGGAGGCAAATAATTCACCCCTCCACTTT.

The V and J genes are TRBV27 and TRBJ2-3; D remains ambiguous. CDR1 is MNHEY, CDR2 SMNVEV, per germline (reference sequence). This CDR3 has 14 amino acids. V was pared by 3 bases and J by 2 bases, with 9 bases between. The CDR3 loop reads CASSLVRVTDTQYF. The CDR3 DNA reads as TGTGCCAGCAGTTTGGTACGGGTCACAGATACGCAGTATTTT.

This chain links TRBV6-6 with TRBJ1-3, with TRBD1 matching 10 bases. CDR1 is MNHNY, CDR2 SVGAGI, per germline (reference sequence). The J segment lost 6 bases and the V segment lost 5 bases, leaving 7 bases of the junction unmatched. The CDR3 runs 15 residues. The CDR3 nucleotides read TGTGCCAGCAGTCTCCGGGACAGGGGAGAAAACACCATATATTTT. Translating it yields CASSLRDRGENTIYF.

The gene calls are TRBV25-1 and TRBJ1-1; no reliable D call. This CDR3 comprises 12 residues. Germline V CDR1 and CDR2: MGHDK, SYGVNS. The ends were cut back, 6 bases at V and 1 base at J, with 6 bases in the middle. This CDR3 reads CASRQKNTEAFF. The CDR3 bases are TGTGCCAGCAGACAGAAGAACACTGAAGCTTTCTTT.

This sequence joins TRBV5-1 and TRBJ2-3; TRBD1 is a possible D gene (6 bases). Germline lookup yields CDR1 SGHRS and CDR2 YFSETQ. CDR3 length: 15 amino acids. V gave up 0 bases and J gave up 1 base, with 9 bases separating them. The CDR3 region is CASSLVGAGTDTQYF. CDR3 coding DNA: TGCGCCAGCAGCTTGGTGGGGGCAGGCACAGATACGCAGTATTTT.

The V call is TRBV27, the J call TRBJ2-7, with 8 bases matching TRBD1. The J segment lost 3 bases and the V segment lost 5 bases, leaving 12 bases of the junction unmatched. This CDR3 region has 16 residues. CDR1 and CDR2 (germline): MNHEY, SMNVEV (reference sequence). CDR3 in amino acids: CASSPSPGQVLYEQYF. Here the CDR3 DNA reads TGTGCCAGCAGTCCATCACCGGGACAGGTCCTCTACGAGCAGTACTTC.

The chain couples TRBV19 to TRBJ1-5; the D is unclear. The germline CDR1 and CDR2 sequences are LNHDA and SQIVND (reference sequence). There are 13 residues in the CDR3. V was shortened by 7 bases and J by 5 bases, with 12 bases between the two germline ends. CDR3: CASNREPHQPQHF. In nucleotides, the CDR3 is TGTGCCAGTAACCGGGAGCCACATCAGCCCCAGCATTTT.

The V and J genes are TRBV19 and TRBJ1-6; tentatively, D is TRBD1 (6 bases). V was cut by 6 bases and J by 4 bases, with 10 bases left in between. The CDR3 covers 14 residues. Germline-derived CDR1 and CDR2 are LNHDA and SQIVND (reference sequence). This CDR3 is CASRGQTYNSPLHF. The CDR3 DNA reads as TGTGCCAGTAGGGGACAAACTTATAATTCACCCCTCCACTTT.

This clone occurred a few times. The chain is built from TRBV7-9 and TRBJ1-1, with 7 nucleotides matching TRBD1. The V gene's germline CDR1 is SEHNR and CDR2 FQNEAQ (reference sequence). After removal of 6 bases from V and 4 bases from J, the junction contained 2 bases not matched to a gene. The CDR3 has 12 residues. The CDR3 reads CASRPGGTEAFF. DNA of the CDR3: TGTGCCAGCAGACCAGGGGGCACTGAAGCTTTCTTT.

The chain carries TRBV7-9 and TRBJ1-1, with D possibly matching TRBD1 (6 bases). The CDR3 covers 15 residues. The V end lost 5 bases, the J end lost 1 base, and 14 bases lay between the germline ends. Per the germline V gene, CDR1 is SEHNR and CDR2 is FQNEAQ (reference sequence). The CDR3 is CASSPLGGRNTEAFF. In DNA, the CDR3 is TGTGCCAGCAGCCCCCTAGGGGGAAGGAACACTGAAGCTTTCTTT.

The V gene is TRBV6-1, the J gene TRBJ2-1; 7 bases are shared with TRBD2. With V trimmed by 2 bases and J by 0 bases, 10 bases remained unmatched. The CDR3 sequence is 18 residues long. Germline V gene sequence: CDR1 MNHNS, CDR2 SASEGT. In DNA form, the CDR3 reads TGTGCCAGCAGTGAAAAAGCGGGGATCCACAGCTCCTACAATGAGCAGTTCTTC. This translates into CASSEKAGIHSSYNEQFF.

The CDR3 loop is CASSPGQTFTDTQYF. As DNA, the CDR3 is TGTGCCAGCAGCCCGGGACAGACTTTCACAGATACGCAGTATTTT. V and J are TRBV11-3 and TRBJ2-3, with TRBD1 matching 7 bases. CDR3 length equals 15 residues. With 5 bases clipped from V and 2 bases from J, the junction kept 7 bases outside the gene matches. Germline V gene sequence: CDR1 SGHNT, CDR2 YENEEA.

This clone was seen only once. The chain recombines TRBV29-1 with TRBJ1-1; a weak D match, TRBD1 (6 bases). The V gene's germline CDR1 is SQVTM and CDR2 ANQGSEA. Trimming shortened V by 1 base and J by 0 bases, and 9 bases separated the two germline ends. CDR3 length equals 14 residues. As DNA, the CDR3 is TGCAGCGTTGAAGTGGGGGCGGTGAACACTGAAGCTTTCTTT. It codes for CSVEVGAVNTEAFF.

The V call is TRBV4-2, the J call TRBJ2-7; 8 positions agree with TRBD1. There are 16 residues in the CDR3. Germline V gene lookup returns CDR1 LGHNA and CDR2 YNFKEQ. Trimming took 4 bases from V and 0 from J; bases not matched to a gene: 8. The CDR3 region is CASSRGTGDYSYEQYF. The DNA for the CDR3 is TGTGCCAGCAGCCGGGGGACAGGCGACTACTCCTACGAGCAGTACTTC.

The V gene is TRBV6-6, the J gene TRBJ1-2; 8 bases are shared with TRBD1. Looked up from germline, CDR1 is MNHNY and CDR2 is SVGAGI (reference sequence). V shed 6 bases and J 2 bases; nucleotides not matched to a gene: 5. The CDR3 runs 14 residues. CDR3 in amino acids: CASRPRQGNYGYTF. The CDR3 bases are TGTGCCAGCAGACCCCGACAGGGGAACTATGGCTACACCTTC.

The chain employs TRBV7-6 and TRBJ2-3; maybe TRBD1 (6 bases). In germline, CDR1 is SGHVS, CDR2 FNYEAQ. Between the trimmed V and J ends, which lost 4 bases and 5 bases, there was a span of 19 bases. The CDR3 runs 16 residues. CDR3 bases: TGTGCCAGCAGCTCGAGTCACAGGGCCCATGGAGATACGCAGTATTTT. It yields the protein CASSSSHRAHGDTQYF.

The chain recombines TRBV19 with TRBJ2-1, with TRBD1 identical over 10 bases. CDR3 length: 15 amino acids. From germline, CDR1 is LNHDA and CDR2 SQIVND (reference sequence). The V gene end was trimmed by 11 bases and the J gene end by 6 bases; junction bases not matched to a gene: 13. The CDR3 DNA reads TGTGCCGCTTCAACCGGGACAGGGGTCGTCAATGAGCAGTTCTTC. Encoded protein: CAASTGTGVVNEQFF.

The genes are TRBV4-1 and TRBJ1-5; 7 bases line up with TRBD1. The germline CDR1 and CDR2 sequences are MGHRA and YSYEKL. CDR3 length: 17 residues. The junction had 10 bases not matched to a gene; V was cut back by 0 bases and J by 5 bases. The CDR3 here is CASSQDKWQGVHQPQHF. CDR3 sequence (DNA): TGCGCCAGCAGCCAAGATAAGTGGCAGGGGGTCCATCAGCCCCAGCATTTT.

This clone was seen a single time. DNA of the CDR3: TGCGCCAGCAGCTTGGTGAACGACATCAATGAGCAGTTCTTC. Protein: CASSLVNDINEQFF. The V call is TRBV5-1, the J call TRBJ2-1; D gene ambiguous. Germline-derived CDR1 and CDR2 are SGHRS and YFSETQ. The ends were cut back, 0 bases at V and 6 bases at J, with 10 bases in the middle. The length of the CDR3 is 14 residues. The complete variable domain, with remaining parts taken from reference TRBV5-1 and TRBJ2-1, reads KAGVTQTPRYLIKTRGQQVTLSCSPISGHRSVSWYQQTPGQGLQFLFEYFSETQRNKGNFPGRFSGRQFSNSRSEMNVSTLELGDSALYLCASSLVNDINEQFFGPGTRLTVL.

This chain joins TRBV9 and TRBJ2-7; 13 bases align to TRBD2. Trimming cost V 4 bases and J 4 bases; bases outside gene matches: 8. The CDR3 has 16 amino acids. In germline, CDR1 is SGDLS, CDR2 YYNGEE. The CDR3 loop reads CASSSPRTSGGYEQYF. The CDR3, as DNA: TGTGCCAGCAGCTCTCCACGGACTAGCGGGGGATACGAGCAGTACTTC.

The chain has TRBV10-2 and TRBJ1-4; D call uncertain. V shed 10 bases and J shed 7 bases, with 16 bases lying between them. Germline loops: CDR1 WSHSY, CDR2 SAAADI. This CDR3 comprises 13 residues. The CDR3 bases are TGCGCCACCTTTCTTTTGGAGACTGAAAAACTGTTTTTT. Translated, it gives CATFLLETEKLFF.

J is TRBJ1-2 and V is TRBV30, with TRBD1 as a possible D gene (6 bases). This CDR3 is 13 amino acids long. V was cut by 7 bases and J by 4 bases, with 16 bases left in between. Germline lookup yields CDR1 GTSNPN and CDR2 SVGIG (reference sequence). This CDR3 reads CALILGGLYGYTF. Written as DNA, the CDR3 is TGTGCCTTGATCCTCGGGGGGCTCTATGGCTACACCTTC.

The V gene is TRBV13, the J gene TRBJ2-1, with D perhaps matching TRBD2 (6 bases). This CDR3 has 16 amino acids. In germline, CDR1 is PRHDT, CDR2 FYEKMQ (reference sequence). Between the trimmed V and J ends, which lost 4 bases and 0 bases, there was a span of 13 bases. The CDR3 DNA is TGTGCCAGCAGCTCCGGGACTTCGAGCTCCTACAATGAGCAGTTCTTC. Translated: CASSSGTSSSYNEQFF.